This is a list of T cell receptor beta chains from one sample in a study of blood T cell repertoires in COVID-19. Only in-frame clones appear in the TCRdb table, and some are missing; sequencing was by immunoSEQ multiplex PCR. The repertoire holds some 380,000 clones, approximately 85% seen once, with more than 2% in the top ten. Material for sequencing was PBMCs or T cells enriched from blood (not recorded which). All receptors derive from a woman in her thirties or forties with acute COVID-19. The CDR3 runs from the conserved cysteine through the conserved F or W. A D gene is named only where the DNA matches it firmly. Not every row has a clone size; where given, it reads once, few, many or a size class.

J: TRBJ2-5
V: TRBV29-1
D: TRBD2
size: .
CDR3: CSVAGEGETQYF
DNA: TGCAGCGTAGCGGGGGAGGGGGAGACCCAGTACTTC

J: TRBJ1-6
V: TRBV2
D: .
size: .
CDR3: CASSEASGQNSPLHF
DNA: TGTGCCAGCAGTGAAGCGTCAGGACAGAATTCACCCCTCCACTTT

J: TRBJ1-1
V: TRBV30
D: .
size: .
CDR3: CAWSNTGTQNTEAFF
DNA: TGTGCCTGGAGTAATACCGGGACACAGAACACTGAAGCTTTCTTT

J: TRBJ1-5
V: TRBV30
D: .
size: .
CDR3: CAWSVGGPEGQPQHF
DNA: TGTGCCTGGAGTGTAGGAGGACCGGAGGGTCAGCCCCAGCATTTT

J: TRBJ2-1
V: TRBV15
D: TRBD2
size: .
CDR3: CATSGTRGGSYNEQFF
DNA: TGTGCCACCAGCGGGACTCGCGGGGGGAGCTACAATGAGCAGTTCTTC

J: TRBJ1-2
V: TRBV19
D: .
size: .
CDR3: CASSIDRVRGYTF
DNA: TGTGCCAGTAGTATTGACCGGGTCCGCGGCTACACCTTC

J: TRBJ2-2
V: TRBV30
D: TRBD1
size: .
CDR3: CAWSVTPWDRANTGELFF
DNA: TGTGCCTGGAGCGTAACCCCATGGGACAGGGCTAACACCGGGGAGCTGTTTTTT

J: TRBJ2-5
V: TRBV7-9
D: TRBD2
size: .
CDR3: CASSQTSGQETQYF
DNA: TGTGCCAGCAGCCAGACTAGCGGCCAAGAGACCCAGTACTTC

J: TRBJ2-3
V: TRBV27
D: .
size: .
CDR3: CASRLGTPSTDTQYF
DNA: TGTGCCAGCAGACTCGGGACACCTAGCACAGATACGCAGTATTTT

J: TRBJ2-5
V: TRBV2
D: .
size: .
CDR3: CASSSRRGALEETQYF
DNA: TGTGCCAGCAGTTCGAGACGGGGGGCCTTGGAGGAGACCCAGTACTTC

J: TRBJ1-1
V: TRBV7-9
D: .
size: .
CDR3: CASSIRQGQNTEAFF
DNA: TGTGCCAGCAGCATTCGTCAGGGACAAAACACTGAAGCTTTCTTT

J: TRBJ2-1
V: TRBV19
D: .
size: .
CDR3: CASSMTTSYNEQFF
DNA: TGTGCCAGTAGTATGACTACGTCATACAATGAGCAGTTCTTC

J: TRBJ1-1
V: TRBV3-1/TRBV3-2
D: .
size: .
CDR3: CASSQSTRENTEAFF
DNA: TGTGCCAGCAGCCAGTCCACTCGAGAGAACACTGAAGCTTTCTTT

J: TRBJ1-2
V: TRBV5-4
D: .
size: few
CDR3: CASSSSDYGYTF
DNA: TGTGCCAGCAGCTCTAGTGACTATGGCTACACCTTC

J: TRBJ1-1
V: TRBV30
D: .
size: .
CDR3: CAWSPGLSMAFF
DNA: TGTGCCTGGAGTCCGGGACTATCAATGGCTTTCTTT

J: TRBJ1-2
V: TRBV5-1
D: TRBD1
size: .
CDR3: CASSLGLRGLGYGYTF
DNA: TGCGCCAGCAGCTTGGGCCTCAGGGGGCTCGGCTATGGCTACACCTTC

J: TRBJ1-3
V: TRBV6-2/TRBV6-3
D: TRBD1
size: .
CDR3: CASSSRRDRAGNTIYF
DNA: TGTGCCAGCAGCTCCCGCCGGGACAGGGCTGGAAACACCATATATTTT

J: TRBJ2-7
V: TRBV7-9
D: .
size: .
CDR3: CASSTTDRSLYEQYF
DNA: TGTGCCAGCAGCACAACCGACAGGTCGCTGTACGAGCAGTACTTC

J: TRBJ1-1
V: TRBV2
D: .
size: .
CDR3: CASSVGLNTEAFF
DNA: TGTGCCAGCAGCGTCGGGTTAAACACTGAAGCTTTCTTT

J: TRBJ2-1
V: TRBV11-2
D: TRBD2
size: once
CDR3: CASSFPSGGAPEQFF
DNA: TGTGCCAGCAGCTTCCCTAGCGGGGGGGCTCCTGAGCAGTTCTTC

J: TRBJ1-2
V: TRBV5-6
D: .
size: .
CDR3: CASSLIQVSGYTF
DNA: TGTGCCAGCAGCTTGATACAGGTCTCTGGCTACACCTTC

J: TRBJ2-7
V: TRBV2
D: TRBD1
size: .
CDR3: CASSSQGAGSYEQYF
DNA: TGTGCCAGCAGCTCCCAGGGGGCGGGCTCCTACGAGCAGTACTTC

J: TRBJ2-3
V: TRBV25-1
D: .
size: .
CDR3: CASSPLASTDTQYF
DNA: TGTGCCAGCAGTCCCCTAGCTAGCACAGATACGCAGTATTTT

J: TRBJ2-2
V: TRBV6-1
D: .
size: .
CDR3: CASRASQGTGELFF
DNA: TGTGCCAGCAGGGCCAGTCAGGGAACGGGGGAGCTGTTTTTT

J: TRBJ1-3
V: TRBV2
D: TRBD1
size: .
CDR3: CAGTGGDTIYF
DNA: TGTGCCGGGACAGGGGGAGACACCATATATTTT

J: TRBJ1-1
V: TRBV11-2
D: .
size: .
CDR3: CASSQSRGREAFF
DNA: TGTGCCAGCAGTCAAAGTCGCGGGCGGGAAGCTTTCTTT

J: TRBJ1-4
V: TRBV7-9
D: .
size: once
CDR3: CASSLDFGGGEKLFF
DNA: TGTGCCAGCAGCTTAGATTTTGGGGGAGGGGAAAAACTGTTTTTT

J: TRBJ1-1
V: TRBV4-1
D: .
size: .
CDR3: CATSQGISTEAFF
DNA: TGCGCCACCTCACAGGGAATTAGCACTGAAGCTTTCTTT

J: TRBJ2-7
V: TRBV2
D: TRBD1
size: .
CDR3: CASLSRGRFEQYF
DNA: TGTGCCAGTTTGAGCAGGGGGCGTTTCGAGCAGTACTTC

J: TRBJ2-3
V: TRBV5-1
D: .
size: .
CDR3: CASSLEVSGDTQYF
DNA: TGCGCCAGCAGCTTGGAAGTGTCGGGAGATACGCAGTATTTT

J: TRBJ2-1
V: TRBV30
D: .
size: .
CDR3: CAWIEGGGDNEQFF
DNA: TGTGCCTGGATCGAGGGGGGGGGCGACAATGAGCAGTTCTTC

J: TRBJ2-1
V: TRBV19
D: .
size: .
CDR3: CASSSGQLNAAEQFF
DNA: TGTGCCAGTAGTAGTGGACAGCTTAACGCGGCAGAGCAGTTCTTC

J: TRBJ1-5
V: TRBV18
D: TRBD1
size: .
CDR3: CASSSREQGARSNQPQHF
DNA: TGTGCCAGCTCATCAAGAGAACAGGGGGCAAGGAGCAATCAGCCCCAGCATTTT

J: TRBJ1-2
V: TRBV18
D: TRBD1
size: .
CDR3: CASSPRTGTPNYGYTF
DNA: TGTGCCAGCTCACCTAGGACAGGGACCCCTAACTATGGCTACACCTTC

J: TRBJ2-2
V: TRBV9
D: TRBD1
size: .
CDR3: CASSRGQFSGELFF
DNA: TGTGCCAGCAGTAGGGGACAGTTCTCCGGGGAGCTGTTTTTT

J: TRBJ2-4
V: TRBV7-9
D: .
size: once
CDR3: CASSLDIGVQYF
DNA: TGTGCCAGCAGCTTAGATATCGGGGTTCAGTACTTC

J: TRBJ2-3
V: TRBV27
D: TRBD2
size: .
CDR3: CASSSQLAGRYSTDTQYF
DNA: TGTGCCAGCAGTTCTCAACTAGCGGGGAGATATAGCACAGATACGCAGTATTTT

J: TRBJ2-5
V: TRBV6-5
D: TRBD1
size: .
CDR3: CASSRDRDTGTQYF
DNA: TGTGCCAGCAGTCGGGACAGGGATACAGGGACCCAGTACTTC

J: TRBJ2-5
V: TRBV30
D: TRBD2
size: .
CDR3: CAWSLTTALAGMETQYF
DNA: TGTGCCTGGAGCCTCACCACCGCGCTAGCGGGGATGGAGACCCAGTACTTC

J: TRBJ1-1
V: TRBV5-1
D: .
size: .
CDR3: CASSLRPRQLRNTEAFF
DNA: TGCGCCAGCAGCTTGAGACCTCGACAGCTAAGAAACACTGAAGCTTTCTTT

J: TRBJ1-3
V: TRBV6-5
D: .
size: .
CDR3: CATGRVRGNTIYF
DNA: TGTGCCACCGGGAGGGTTCGGGGAAACACCATATATTTT

J: TRBJ1-5
V: TRBV5-1
D: .
size: .
CDR3: CASSLGGGGEQPQHF
DNA: TGCGCCAGCAGCTTGGGGGGCGGAGGGGAACAGCCCCAGCATTTT

J: TRBJ2-2
V: TRBV18
D: TRBD1
size: .
CDR3: CASGTGTGITGELFF
DNA: TGTGCCAGCGGTACCGGGACAGGGATAACCGGGGAGCTGTTTTTT

J: TRBJ1-2
V: TRBV10-3
D: .
size: .
CDR3: CAISERRGQGYTF
DNA: TGTGCCATCAGTGAGAGACGGGGACAAGGCTACACCTTC

J: TRBJ1-1
V: TRBV30
D: .
size: .
CDR3: CACTQGFGEAFF
DNA: TGTGCCTGCACACAGGGATTTGGGGAAGCTTTCTTT

J: TRBJ1-2
V: TRBV19
D: TRBD1
size: .
CDR3: CASSPLPGQGQLDTF
DNA: TGTGCCAGTAGTCCCCTCCCGGGACAGGGGCAATTGGACACCTTC

J: TRBJ1-1
V: TRBV6-5
D: TRBD1
size: once
CDR3: CASSLTGQGAHPFF
DNA: TGTGCCAGCAGTTTAACCGGACAGGGGGCCCATCCTTTCTTT

J: TRBJ2-5
V: TRBV19
D: .
size: .
CDR3: CASSMSYLGETQYF
DNA: TGTGCCAGTAGTATGTCCTACCTCGGAGAGACCCAGTACTTC

J: TRBJ1-1
V: TRBV18
D: TRBD1
size: .
CDR3: CASSTGTGTEAFF
DNA: TGTGCCAGCTCTACCGGGACAGGCACTGAAGCTTTCTTT

J: TRBJ2-5
V: TRBV2
D: TRBD1
size: .
CDR3: CASTSDRGGTQYF
DNA: TGTGCCAGCACCTCGGACAGGGGCGGGACCCAGTACTTC

J: TRBJ2-7
V: TRBV7-9
D: TRBD2
size: .
CDR3: CASSFGTSGVDEQYF
DNA: TGTGCCAGCAGCTTCGGGACTAGCGGGGTGGACGAGCAGTACTTC

J: TRBJ1-1
V: TRBV19
D: TRBD1
size: .
CDR3: CASSIGGTGPAFF
DNA: TGTGCCAGTAGTATAGGGGGGACAGGTCCTGCTTTCTTT

J: TRBJ1-1
V: TRBV15
D: .
size: .
CDR3: CATSRDQDTEAFF
DNA: TGTGCCACCAGCAGAGATCAGGACACTGAAGCTTTCTTT

J: TRBJ2-6
V: TRBV6-5
D: .
size: .
CDR3: CASSQYSGANVLTF
DNA: TGTGCCAGCAGCCAGTACTCTGGGGCCAACGTCCTGACTTTC

J: TRBJ1-1
V: TRBV5-1
D: TRBD1
size: .
CDR3: CASSVTGIMNTEAFF
DNA: TGCGCCAGCAGCGTGACAGGGATTATGAACACTGAAGCTTTCTTT

J: TRBJ1-5
V: TRBV7-9
D: .
size: .
CDR3: CASSLEHQPQHF
DNA: TGTGCCAGCAGCTTAGAGCATCAGCCCCAGCATTTT

J: TRBJ2-1
V: TRBV6-5
D: .
size: .
CDR3: CASSYFQGRTYNEQFF
DNA: TGTGCCAGCAGTTACTTTCAGGGGCGAACCTACAATGAGCAGTTCTTC

J: TRBJ1-5
V: TRBV7-2
D: .
size: .
CDR3: CASSPRRQSNQPQHF
DNA: TGTGCCAGCAGCCCCCGGAGACAGAGCAATCAGCCCCAGCATTTT

J: TRBJ2-1
V: TRBV6-1
D: .
size: .
CDR3: CASSEGTHEDNEQFF
DNA: TGTGCCAGCAGTGAAGGGACTCACGAGGACAATGAGCAGTTCTTC